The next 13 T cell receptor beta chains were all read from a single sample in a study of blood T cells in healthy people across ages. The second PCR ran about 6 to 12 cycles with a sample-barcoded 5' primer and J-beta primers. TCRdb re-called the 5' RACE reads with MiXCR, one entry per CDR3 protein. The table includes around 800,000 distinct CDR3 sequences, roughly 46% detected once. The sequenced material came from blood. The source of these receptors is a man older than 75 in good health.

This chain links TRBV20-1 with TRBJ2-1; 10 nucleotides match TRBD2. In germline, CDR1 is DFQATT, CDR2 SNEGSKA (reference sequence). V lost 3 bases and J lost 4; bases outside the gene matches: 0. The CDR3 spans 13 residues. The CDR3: CSARTSGYNEQFF. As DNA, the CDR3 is TGCAGTGCTAGGACTAGCGGGTACAATGAGCAGTTCTTC.

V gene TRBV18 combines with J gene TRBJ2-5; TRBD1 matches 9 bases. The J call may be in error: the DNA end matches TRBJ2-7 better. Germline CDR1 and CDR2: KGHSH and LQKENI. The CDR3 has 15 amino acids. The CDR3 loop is CASSPPLQGAGEQYF. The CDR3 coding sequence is TGTGCCAGCTCACCACCCTTACAGGGGGCGGGCGAGCAGTACTTC.

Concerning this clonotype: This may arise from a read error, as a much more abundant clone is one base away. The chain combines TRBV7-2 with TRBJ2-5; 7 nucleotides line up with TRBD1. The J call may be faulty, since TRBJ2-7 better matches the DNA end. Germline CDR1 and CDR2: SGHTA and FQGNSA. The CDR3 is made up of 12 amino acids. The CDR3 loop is CVSSLGGSEQYF. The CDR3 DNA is TGTGTCAGCAGCTTAGGGGGCTCCGAGCAGTACTTC.

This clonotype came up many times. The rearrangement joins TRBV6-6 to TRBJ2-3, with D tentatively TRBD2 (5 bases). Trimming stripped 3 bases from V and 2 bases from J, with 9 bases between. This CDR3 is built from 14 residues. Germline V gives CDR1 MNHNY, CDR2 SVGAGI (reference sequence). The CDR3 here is CASSYPGNTDTQYF. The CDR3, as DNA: TGTGCCAGCAGTTATCCCGGGAACACAGATACGCAGTATTTT.

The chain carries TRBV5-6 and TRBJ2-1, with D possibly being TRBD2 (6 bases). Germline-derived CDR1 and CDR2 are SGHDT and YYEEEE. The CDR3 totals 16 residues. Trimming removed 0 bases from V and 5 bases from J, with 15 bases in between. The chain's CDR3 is CASSLAYRLGHNEQFF. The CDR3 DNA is TGTGCCAGCAGCTTGGCTTATAGACTAGGGCACAATGAGCAGTTCTTC.

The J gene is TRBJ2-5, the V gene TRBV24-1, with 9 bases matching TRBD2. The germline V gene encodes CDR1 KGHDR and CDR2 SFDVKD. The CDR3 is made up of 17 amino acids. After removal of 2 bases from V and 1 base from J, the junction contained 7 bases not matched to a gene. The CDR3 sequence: CATSDSFTSGSQETQYF. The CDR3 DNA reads TGTGCCACCAGTGATTCCTTTACTAGCGGGTCCCAAGAGACCCAGTACTTC.

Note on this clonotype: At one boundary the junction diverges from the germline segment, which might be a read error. CDR3 sequence (DNA): TGTGCCAGCAGCGACACTGAGGGAACTAGTGAAAAACTGTTTTTT. This sequence encodes CASSDTEGTSEKLFF. V is TRBV9 and J is TRBJ1-4; the D is unclear. CDR1 and CDR2 from the germline V gene are SGDLS and YYNGEE. The CDR3 loop spans 15 amino acids.

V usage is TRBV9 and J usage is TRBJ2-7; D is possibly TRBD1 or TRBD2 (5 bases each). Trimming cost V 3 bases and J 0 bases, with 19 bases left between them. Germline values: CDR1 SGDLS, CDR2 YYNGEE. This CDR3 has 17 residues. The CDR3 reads CASSAGFLTGPSYEQYF. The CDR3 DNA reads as TGTGCCAGCAGCGCGGGTTTTTTAACGGGGCCCTCCTACGAGCAGTACTTC.

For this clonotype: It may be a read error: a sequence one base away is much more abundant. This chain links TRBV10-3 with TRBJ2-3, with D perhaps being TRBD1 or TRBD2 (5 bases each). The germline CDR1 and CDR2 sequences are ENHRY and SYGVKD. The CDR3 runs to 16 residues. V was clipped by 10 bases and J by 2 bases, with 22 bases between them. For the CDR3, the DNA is TGTGCCACAGAGTCGACCGGGACCGCCGACACAGATACGCAGTATTTT. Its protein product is CATESTGTADTDTQYF.

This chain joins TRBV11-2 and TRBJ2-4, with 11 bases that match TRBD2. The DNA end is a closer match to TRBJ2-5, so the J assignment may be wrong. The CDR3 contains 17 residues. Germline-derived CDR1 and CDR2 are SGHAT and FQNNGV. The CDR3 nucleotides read TGTGCCAGCAACGGGGCGCTAGCGGGGGGTTTTCGGGAGACCCAGTACTTC. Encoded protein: CASNGALAGGFRETQYF.

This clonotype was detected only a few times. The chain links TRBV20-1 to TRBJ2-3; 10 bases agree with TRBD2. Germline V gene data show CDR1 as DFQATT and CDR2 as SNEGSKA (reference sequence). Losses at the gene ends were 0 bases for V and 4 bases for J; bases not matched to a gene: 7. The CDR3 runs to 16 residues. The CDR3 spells CSAREASGRRPDTQYF. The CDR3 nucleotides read TGCAGTGCTAGAGAGGCTAGCGGGAGACGACCAGATACGCAGTATTTT.

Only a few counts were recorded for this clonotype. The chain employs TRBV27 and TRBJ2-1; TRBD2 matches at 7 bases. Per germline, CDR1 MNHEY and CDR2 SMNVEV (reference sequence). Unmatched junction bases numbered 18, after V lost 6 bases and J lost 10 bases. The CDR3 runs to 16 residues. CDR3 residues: CASSRNPGTITAEQFF. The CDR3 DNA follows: TGTGCCAGCAGCCGAAACCCCGGGACTATCACTGCAGAGCAGTTCTTC.

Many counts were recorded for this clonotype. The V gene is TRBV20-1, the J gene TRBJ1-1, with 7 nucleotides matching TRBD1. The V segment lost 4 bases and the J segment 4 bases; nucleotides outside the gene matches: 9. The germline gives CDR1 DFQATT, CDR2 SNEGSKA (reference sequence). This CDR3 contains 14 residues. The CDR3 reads CSANGDRDSTEAFF. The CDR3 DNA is TGCAGTGCTAATGGTGACAGGGATAGCACTGAAGCTTTCTTT.